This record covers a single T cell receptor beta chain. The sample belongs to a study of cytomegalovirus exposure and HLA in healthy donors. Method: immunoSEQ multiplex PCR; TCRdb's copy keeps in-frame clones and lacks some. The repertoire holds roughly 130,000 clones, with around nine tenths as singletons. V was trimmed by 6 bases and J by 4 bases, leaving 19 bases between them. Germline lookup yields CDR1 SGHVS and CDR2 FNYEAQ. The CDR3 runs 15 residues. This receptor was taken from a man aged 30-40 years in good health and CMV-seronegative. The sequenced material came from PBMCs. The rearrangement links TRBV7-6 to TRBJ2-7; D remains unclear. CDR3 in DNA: TGTGCCAGCAGTAGCCTGGCCGGGTCGACTTACGAGCAGTACTTC. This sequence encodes CASSSLAGSTYEQYF.